These 21 T cell receptor beta chains were all obtained from the same sample, sequenced in a study of cytomegalovirus exposure and HLA in healthy donors. Both 60 Vbeta primers and 13 Jbeta primers went into the PCR. Method: immunoSEQ multiplex PCR; TCRdb's copy keeps in-frame clones and lacks some. The sample carries about 210,000 clones, 60% to 80% recorded once. Source material: PBMCs. These receptors all come from a male donor in good health and CMV-seronegative.

The chain is built from TRBV9 and TRBJ2-3; 8 bases fit TRBD2. CDR3 length: 14 residues. V gave up 7 bases and J gave up 6 bases; unmatched junction bases: 10. Germline V gene sequence: CDR1 SGDLS, CDR2 YYNGEE. The CDR3 protein is CASRTGGASDTQYF. The DNA of the CDR3 is TGTGCCAGCCGAACGGGGGGGGCGTCGGATACGCAGTATTTT.

The CDR3 DNA sequence: TGCGCCAGCAGCACGAACATAGACACCTACGAGCAGTACTTC. Protein product: CASSTNIDTYEQYF. The genes are TRBV4-3 and TRBJ2-7; D is unclear. This CDR3 has 14 amino acids. CDR1 and CDR2 (germline): LGHNA, YSLEER. V was clipped by 5 bases and J by 2 bases, with 13 bases between them.

This chain connects TRBV28 to TRBJ2-5; 9 nucleotides line up with TRBD1. CDR1 and CDR2 (germline): MDHEN, SYDVKM. This CDR3 is built from 15 residues. V was clipped by 8 bases and J by 3 bases; unmatched bases: 10. The DNA of the CDR3 is TGTGCCAGCGGACACAGGGGGCAGGAGGAAGAGACCCAGTACTTC. Protein product: CASGHRGQEEETQYF.

J is TRBJ1-4 and V is TRBV7-8; the match to TRBD1 covers 9 bases. The CDR3 runs 15 residues. Germline CDR1 reads SGHVS; CDR2 reads FQNEAQ. The junction had 10 bases not matched to a gene; V was cut back by 6 bases and J by 8 bases. The DNA for the CDR3 is TGTGCCAGCAGATACACCCTACAGGGGGCGGAAAAACTGTTTTTT. Translation: CASRYTLQGAEKLFF.

The chain is built from TRBV6-4 and TRBJ2-1; 7 bases fit TRBD1. The germline CDR1 and CDR2 sequences are MRHNA and SNTAGT. The CDR3 covers 14 residues. The junction had 9 bases not matched to a gene; V was cut back by 5 bases and J by 8 bases. Here the CDR3 DNA reads TGTGCCAGCAGTCGCTTCGGACAGGTCGATGAGCAGTTCTTC. Residues: CASSRFGQVDEQFF.

This clone was seen just once. This chain links TRBV30 with TRBJ1-2, with a tentative D call TRBD1 (5 bases). V was clipped by 2 bases and J by 7 bases, with 20 bases between them. CDR3 length: 15 amino acids. Germline CDR1 reads GTSNPN; CDR2 reads SVGIG (reference sequence). The CDR3 loop reads CAWSIKGAPLSGYTF. The CDR3, as DNA: TGTGCCTGGAGTATTAAAGGGGCCCCCCTGAGTGGCTACACCTTC.

The V and J genes are TRBV15 and TRBJ2-6; D unresolved. This CDR3 spans 15 amino acids. Germline assignment: CDR1 LNHNV and CDR2 YYDKDF (reference sequence). Trimming pared 2 bases from V and 0 bases from J, leaving 5 bases between. Here the CDR3 DNA reads TGTGCCACCAGCAGACAGGTCTCTGGGGCCAACGTCCTGACTTTC. Its translation is CATSRQVSGANVLTF.

The chain links TRBV5-4 to TRBJ2-3; D may be TRBD2 (6 bases). The CDR3 sequence is 15 residues long. V lost 4 bases and J lost 0, with 12 bases in between. Germline V gene sequence: CDR1 SGHNT, CDR2 YYREEE (reference sequence). The DNA for the CDR3 is TGTGCCAGCAGCACGGGCGGGACTAGCACAGATACGCAGTATTTT. This gives the protein CASSTGGTSTDTQYF.

The rearrangement joins TRBV29-1 to TRBJ2-3; possibly TRBD1 for D (6 bases). Germline CDR1 and CDR2: SQVTM and ANQGSEA. V dropped 8 bases and J dropped 4 bases, with 13 bases sitting between them. The CDR3 extends over 12 amino acids. The CDR3 sequence: CSRAGAADTQYF. CDR3 DNA: TGCAGCCGTGCAGGGGCCGCAGATACGCAGTATTTT.

This clone was counted between two and nine times. The V gene is TRBV6-1, the J gene TRBJ1-4, with a weak D call TRBD1 (6 bases). Germline CDR1 is MNHNS and CDR2 is SASEGT. The germline V and J ends were trimmed by 6 bases and 7 bases, with 15 bases remaining between them. This CDR3 is 14 amino acids long. The CDR3 nucleotides are TGTGCCAGCAGCCTCCAGGGGCTGGGTGAAAAACTGTTTTTT. Translated: CASSLQGLGEKLFF.

The genes are TRBV5-1 and TRBJ1-2; unclear D gene. V was cut by 0 bases and J by 2 bases, with 8 bases left in between. This CDR3 is built from 14 residues. Per the germline V gene, CDR1 is SGHRS and CDR2 is YFSETQ. The DNA of the CDR3 is TGCGCCAGCAGCTTGGATAGAGGGAACTATGGCTACACCTTC. Amino acid sequence: CASSLDRGNYGYTF.

This clone was counted once. The J gene is TRBJ1-2, the V gene TRBV7-9; D is perhaps TRBD1 (6 bases). Trimming left V 4 bases short and J 4 bases short, with 22 bases between. CDR1 is SEHNR, CDR2 FQNEAQ, per germline (reference sequence). The CDR3 consists of 17 residues. The chain's CDR3 is CASSSQAVMDRFYGYTF. The CDR3 bases are TGTGCCAGCAGCTCCCAAGCGGTTATGGACAGATTCTATGGCTACACCTTC.

This clone was counted a single time. V usage is TRBV27 and J usage is TRBJ2-3; TRBD2 might be the D (6 bases). The germline V and J ends were trimmed by 7 bases and 8 bases, with 10 bases remaining between them. CDR1 and CDR2 from the germline V gene are MNHEY and SMNVEV (reference sequence). The CDR3 runs 11 residues. The chain's CDR3 is CASTDSGTQYF. The DNA for the CDR3 is TGTGCCAGCACCGATAGCGGTACGCAGTATTTT.

The rearrangement links TRBV11-3 to TRBJ2-1, with D perhaps TRBD2 (6 bases). Per germline, CDR1 SGHNT and CDR2 YENEEA. The V and J ends lost 5 bases and 7 bases respectively, with 15 bases between them. This CDR3 region has 14 residues. CDR3 sequence: CASSPNRLVNEQFF. CDR3 sequence (DNA): TGTGCCAGCAGCCCGAACCGACTAGTAAATGAGCAGTTCTTC.

The V call is TRBV6-1, the J call TRBJ2-1; the match to TRBD2 covers 9 bases. The V and J ends lost 2 bases and 4 bases, in that order; junction bases with no gene match: 6. CDR3 size: 16 residues. The germline V gene encodes CDR1 MNHNS and CDR2 SASEGT. CDR3 sequence: CASSESSLAGYNEQFF. The CDR3 DNA is TGTGCCAGCAGTGAAAGCTCACTAGCGGGTTACAATGAGCAGTTCTTC.

The rearrangement joins TRBV7-6 to TRBJ2-3; tentatively, D is TRBD2 (6 bases). V lost 7 bases and J lost 4, with 21 bases in between. The CDR3 consists of 16 residues. Germline V gives CDR1 SGHVS, CDR2 FNYEAQ. The CDR3 DNA follows: TGTGCCAGCAAAATCGGGGGTGAGGGCGGTCCAGATACGCAGTATTTT. Protein product: CASKIGGEGGPDTQYF.

This rearrangement joins TRBV27 to TRBJ2-7; no definite D call. The V and J ends lost 6 bases and 2 bases respectively, with 17 bases between them. In germline, CDR1 is MNHEY, CDR2 SMNVEV (reference sequence). The CDR3 runs 15 residues. In DNA form, the CDR3 reads TGTGCCAGCAGCCCTCGGTCTAGAGAGACCTACGAGCAGTACTTC. Its protein product is CASSPRSRETYEQYF.

This chain uses TRBV21-1 with TRBJ2-1; the listed D gene, TRBD2, was not tested against the DNA. TRBV21-1 is marked as a pseudogene. CDR3 length: 17 amino acids. CDR3 DNA sequence: TGTGCCAGCAGCAAAGGAGGTCGCTGGGAGGACCACAATGAGCAGTTCTTC. It codes for CASSKGGRWEDHNEQFF.

CDR3 DNA: TGTGCCAGCAGCCAAGCGGCTAGCGGGGGAGTAGAGACCCAGTACTTC. As protein: CASSQAASGGVETQYF. The V call is TRBV4-2, the J call TRBJ2-5; the match to TRBD2 covers 10 bases. Germline loops: CDR1 LGHNA, CDR2 YNFKEQ. The CDR3 totals 16 residues. Losses at the gene ends were 1 base for V and 4 bases for J; bases not matched to a gene: 6.

This sequence joins TRBV7-8 and TRBJ2-5; 11 nucleotides agree with TRBD1. The V segment lost 6 bases and the J segment 5 bases; nucleotides outside the gene matches: 5. This CDR3 comprises 14 residues. In germline, CDR1 is SGHVS, CDR2 FQNEAQ. The CDR3 spells CASSSRDRGETQYF. CDR3 DNA: TGTGCCAGCAGTTCTCGGGACAGGGGGGAGACCCAGTACTTC.

The rearrangement joins TRBV5-1 to TRBJ2-5, with 7 bases matching TRBD2. CDR3 length equals 14 residues. The germline V gene has CDR1 SGHRS and CDR2 YFSETQ. Trimming took 5 bases from V and 5 from J; bases not matched to a gene: 9. In DNA, the CDR3 is TGCGCCAGCAGGACACTAGCGATGGGGGAGACCCAGTACTTC. It encodes CASRTLAMGETQYF.